This T cell receptor (beta chain) emerged from a study of immune characterization of retroperitoneal liposarcoma. TCRdb re-derived calls from the PCR reads in MiXCR, one entry per CDR3 protein. The table lists 2,000 to 3,000 distinct CDR3 sequences, less than 50% of them singletons. CDR3 length equals 12 residues. V was trimmed by 0 bases and J by 5 bases, leaving 4 bases between them. Germline V lookup: CDR1 SGHNT, CDR2 YENEEA. The origin of this receptor is a female donor with retroperitoneal liposarcoma. The rearrangement links TRBV11-3 to TRBJ1-2; no firm D call. The sequenced sample was tumor tissue. CDR3 amino acids: CASSLEGYGYTF. Here the CDR3 DNA reads TGTGCCAGCAGCTTAGAGGGGTATGGCTACACCTTC.